This is a list of T cell receptor beta chains from one sample in a study of tumor and adjacent non-tumor tissue in lung cancer. TCRdb reprocessed the multiplex PCR reads with MiXCR, giving one entry per CDR3 protein. The table has tens of thousands of distinct CDR3 sequences, around 64% seen once. The material sequenced was distant non-tumor lung tissue. Receptor source: a man between 65 and 85 years old with non-small cell lung cancer. Each CDR3 is given with its conserved first and last residue. The D gene is left open where the match is weak. Not every row has a clone size; where given, it reads once, few, many or a size class.

.	TRBV12-3/TRBV12-4	TRBJ1-6	.	CASSLVSQGLPPLHF	TGTGCCAGCAGCTTAGTATCGCAGGGGCTACCACCCCTCCACTTC
.	TRBV29-1	TRBJ1-1	.	CSVARTLNTEAFF	TGCAGCGTTGCGAGGACCCTAAATACTGAAGCTTTCTTT
.	TRBV4-1	TRBJ2-3	TRBD1	CASNQWDRGTDTQYF	TGCGCCAGCAACCAATGGGACAGGGGCACAGATACGCAGTATTTT
few	TRBV5-1	TRBJ2-2	TRBD2	CASSSPRAGGNKANTGELFF	TGCGCCAGCAGCTCCCCCAGAGCGGGAGGTAACAAAGCGAACACCGGGGAGCTGTTTTTT
.	TRBV10-3	TRBJ2-3	.	CATTAADTRYF	TGTGCCACCACCGCCGCAGATACACGGTATTTT
.	TRBV11-2	TRBJ2-5	.	CASRPYPGTAYQENHYF	TGTGCCAGCAGACCCTACCCCGGGACCGCGTACCAAGAGAACCATTACTTC
.	TRBV24-1	TRBJ2-1	TRBD1	CATQTRDREGGEQFF	TGTGCCACCCAGACCCGGGACAGGGAGGGCGGTGAGCAGTTCTTC
.	TRBV5-1	TRBJ2-5	.	CASSQNIQETQYF	TGCGCCAGCAGCCAAAACATCCAAGAGACCCAGTACTTC
many	TRBV29-1	TRBJ2-3	.	CSVVSVADTQYF	TGCAGCGTTGTTTCGGTGGCGGATACGCAGTATTTT
few	TRBV5-8	TRBJ1-2	TRBD1	CASSFGLQGYGYTF	TGTGCCAGCAGCTTTGGGTTACAGGGGTATGGCTACACCTTC
once	TRBV29-1	TRBJ2-1	.	CSVEVSASYEQFF	TGCAGTGTTGAAGTGAGCGCCTCTTATGAGCAGTTCTTC
.	TRBV7-9	TRBJ2-5	.	CASSGRIQETQYF	TGTGCAAGCAGCGGCAGGATACAAGAGACCCAGTACTTC
.	TRBV11-2	TRBJ2-7	.	CASSLAVTVIYEHCF	TGTGCCAGCAGCTTAGCTGTGACAGTTATCTACGAGCACTGCTTC
.	TRBV11-2	TRBJ2-3	TRBD2	CASSWTSIDTQYF	TGTGCCAGCAGTTGGACTAGCATAGATACGCAGTATTTT
.	TRBV11-2	TRBJ2-5	.	CASSLVNSGLGETQYF	TGTGCCAGCAGCTTAGTCAACAGTGGATTGGGAGAGACTCAGTACTTC
once	TRBV7-9	TRBJ2-7	.	CTTCASQGLHEQYF	TGTACCACCTGCGCAAGCCAGGGTCTCCACGAGCAGTACTTC
few	TRBV28	TRBJ2-7	.	CASSAPGGGGYYEQYF	TGTGCCAGCAGTGCCCCCGGGGGAGGAGGCTACTACGAGCAGTACTTC
.	TRBV23-1	TRBJ1-4	.	CASSQSGDPNEKLFF	TGCGCCAGCAGTCAATCTGGCGATCCTAATGAAAAACTGTTTTTT
.	TRBV29-1	TRBJ1-5	.	CSAVGTVNQPPRF	TGCAGCGCTGTAGGTACAGTCAATCAGCCCCCGCGTTTT
.	TRBV20-1	TRBJ2-7	.	CTARGQRGSYEQYF	TGCACTGCTAGGGGACAGCGGGGCTCCTACGAGCAGTACTTC
.	TRBV24-1	TRBJ2-7	TRBD2	CATSDRSEERDYKQYF	TGTGCCACCAGTGATCGGTCTGAGGAAAGGGACTACAAGCAGTACTTC
.	TRBV5-4	TRBJ1-2	.	CASSFGTFSNYGYTF	TGTGCCAGCAGCTTCGGAACGTTCTCTAACTATGGCTACACCTTC
.	TRBV11-2	TRBJ1-1	.	CARSSPPTREATEAFF	TGTGCCAGGAGCTCCCCCCCCACCCGGGAGGCCACTGAAGCTTTCTTT
many	TRBV6-5	TRBJ2-7	TRBD1	CASSYSTGGEQYF	TGTGCCAGCAGTTACTCAACAGGGGGCGAGCAGTACTTC
many	TRBV6-1	TRBJ1-5	.	CASSRVGATSNQPQHF	TGTGCCAGCAGTAGAGTTGGGGCGACTAGCAATCAGCCCCAGCATTTT
.	TRBV20-1	TRBJ1-2	.	CSVPDGCGYTF	TGCAGTGTACCTGACGGGTGTGGCTACACCTTC
.	TRBV29-1	TRBJ2-1	.	CSADGHGNHNEQFF	TGCAGCGCTGATGGACATGGGAACCACAATGAGCAGTTCTTC
.	TRBV30	TRBJ1-2	.	CAWSATGVGGYTF	TGTGCCTGGAGTGCTACAGGAGTCGGTGGCTACACCTTC
.	TRBV4-1	TRBJ2-3	.	CASSQGDWGSDMQYF	TGCGCCAGCAGCCAGGGGGACTGGGGGTCAGATATGCAGTATTTT
.	TRBV11-2	TRBJ2-3	TRBD2	CASSLVWTSVSITDTQYF	TGTGCCAGCAGCTTAGTTTGGACTAGCGTATCTATCACAGATACGCAGTACTTT
few	TRBV7-3	TRBJ2-1	.	CASSLARGSAYNEQFF	TGTGCCAGCAGCTTAGCCAGGGGATCTGCTTACAATGAGCAGTTCTTC
medium-sized	TRBV11-2	TRBJ2-1	.	CASSLDSLNEQFF	TGTGCCAGCAGCTTAGATTCCCTCAATGAGCAGTTCTTC
.	TRBV29-1	TRBJ2-3	TRBD1	CNARQGVSTRGLIGTDTQYF	TGCAACGCGAGACAGGGAGTGAGTACCAGAGGTTTGATCGGAACAGATACACAGTATTTT
.	TRBV11-2	TRBJ2-2	TRBD2	CASSLGRLASDGKLFF	TGTGCCAGCAGCTTAGGTCGACTAGCCTCGGACGGGAAGCTGTTTTTT
few	TRBV6-5	TRBJ2-3	.	CASSYTAPPGADTQYF	TGTGCCAGCAGTTACACGGCCCCTCCGGGGGCAGATACGCAGTATTTT
.	TRBV29-1	TRBJ2-1	TRBD2	CSVEVDRAGSYNEQLF	TGCAGCGTTGAAGTGGATCGAGCGGGGTCCTACAATGAGCAGCTCTTC
.	TRBV10-3	TRBJ2-3	TRBD2	CVIRDTSGRRPDTQYF	TGTGTCATCAGAGACACTAGCGGGAGACGACCAGATACACAGTATTTT
many	TRBV5-1	TRBJ2-5	.	CASRRWVQETQYF	TGCGCCAGCCGCCGGTGGGTGCAAGAGACCCAGTACTTC
.	TRBV24-1	TRBJ2-7	.	CATSSADSCEQYF	TGTGCCACCTCCTCCGCGGACTCCTGCGAGCAGTACTTC